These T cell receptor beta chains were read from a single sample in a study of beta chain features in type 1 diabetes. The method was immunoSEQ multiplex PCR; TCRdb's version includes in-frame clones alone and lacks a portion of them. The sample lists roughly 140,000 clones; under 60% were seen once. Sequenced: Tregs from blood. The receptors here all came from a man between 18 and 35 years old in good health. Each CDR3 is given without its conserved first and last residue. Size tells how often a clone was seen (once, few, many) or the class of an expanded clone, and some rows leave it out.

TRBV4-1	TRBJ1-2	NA	ASSQAGGTYGYT
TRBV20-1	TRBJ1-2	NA	SAAKSRDII
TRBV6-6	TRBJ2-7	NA	ASRQGLSYEQY
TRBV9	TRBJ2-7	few	ASSVVPDRGYEQY
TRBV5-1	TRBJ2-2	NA	ASSVRTAGGTGELF
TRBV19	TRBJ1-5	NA	ASSLGLDNQPQH
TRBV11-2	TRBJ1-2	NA	ASSPGDREYGYT
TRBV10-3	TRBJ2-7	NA	AIRWGAGDYEQY
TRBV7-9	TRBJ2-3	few	ASSYAGLNTDTQY
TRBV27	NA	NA	ASSHPGVYEQY
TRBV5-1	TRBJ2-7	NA	ASSPRLAGAYEQY
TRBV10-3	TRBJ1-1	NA	AIKEWQGNTEAF
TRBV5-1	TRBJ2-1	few	ASSFGSYNEQF
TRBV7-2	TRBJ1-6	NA	ASSFRTGGNSPLH
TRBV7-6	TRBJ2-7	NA	ASSLARYRTKGEQY
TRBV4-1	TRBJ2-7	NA	ASSQGSLISYEQY
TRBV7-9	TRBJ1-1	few	ASSLVRNTEAF